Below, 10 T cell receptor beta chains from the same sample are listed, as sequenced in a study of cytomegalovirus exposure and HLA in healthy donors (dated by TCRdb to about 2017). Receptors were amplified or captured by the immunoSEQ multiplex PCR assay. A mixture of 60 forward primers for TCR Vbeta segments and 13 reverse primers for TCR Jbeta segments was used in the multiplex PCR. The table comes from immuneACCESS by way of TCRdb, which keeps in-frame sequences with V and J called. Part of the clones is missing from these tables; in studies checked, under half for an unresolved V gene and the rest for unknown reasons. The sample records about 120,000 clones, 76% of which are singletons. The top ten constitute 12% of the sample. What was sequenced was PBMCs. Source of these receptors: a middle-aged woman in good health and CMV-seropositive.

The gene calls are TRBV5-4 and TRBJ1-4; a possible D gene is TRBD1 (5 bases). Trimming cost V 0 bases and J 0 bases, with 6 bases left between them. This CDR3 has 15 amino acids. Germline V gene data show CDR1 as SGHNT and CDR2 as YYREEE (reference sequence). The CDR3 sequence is CASSLAGATNEKLFF. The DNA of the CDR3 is TGTGCCAGCAGCTTGGCGGGGGCAACTAATGAAAAACTGTTTTTT.

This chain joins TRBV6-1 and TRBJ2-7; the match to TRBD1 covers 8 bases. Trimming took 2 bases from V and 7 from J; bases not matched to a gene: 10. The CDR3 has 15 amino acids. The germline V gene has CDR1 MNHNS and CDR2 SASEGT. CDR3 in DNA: TGTGCCAGCAGTGAAAAGATCCAGGGGGCTGAAGAGCAGTACTTC. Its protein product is CASSEKIQGAEEQYF.

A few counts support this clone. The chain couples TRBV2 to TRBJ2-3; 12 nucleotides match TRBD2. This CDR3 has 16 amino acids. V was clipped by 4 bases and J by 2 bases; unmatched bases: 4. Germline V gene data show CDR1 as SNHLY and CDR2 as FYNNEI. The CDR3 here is CASSGGTSGSTDTQYF. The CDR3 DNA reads TGTGCCAGCAGTGGAGGGACTAGCGGGTCCACAGATACGCAGTATTTT.

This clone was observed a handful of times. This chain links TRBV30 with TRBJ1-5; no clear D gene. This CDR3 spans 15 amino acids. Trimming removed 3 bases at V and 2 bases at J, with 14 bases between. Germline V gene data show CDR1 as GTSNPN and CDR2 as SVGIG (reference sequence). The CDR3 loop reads CAWRLKSRGNQPQHF. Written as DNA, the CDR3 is TGTGCCTGGAGATTAAAGTCCCGCGGCAATCAGCCCCAGCATTTT.

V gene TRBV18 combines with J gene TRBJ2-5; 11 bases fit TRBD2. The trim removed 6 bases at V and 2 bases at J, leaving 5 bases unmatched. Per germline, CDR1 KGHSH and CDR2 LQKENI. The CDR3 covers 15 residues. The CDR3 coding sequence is TGTGCCAGCTCCCGACCTAGCGGGGGGCAAGAGACCCAGTACTTC. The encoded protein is CASSRPSGGQETQYF.

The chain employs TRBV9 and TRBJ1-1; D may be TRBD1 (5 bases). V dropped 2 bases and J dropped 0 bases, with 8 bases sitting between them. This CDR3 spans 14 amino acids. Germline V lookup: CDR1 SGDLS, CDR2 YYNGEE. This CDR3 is CASSVDTLNTEAFF. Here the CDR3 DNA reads TGTGCCAGCAGCGTGGACACCTTGAACACTGAAGCTTTCTTT.

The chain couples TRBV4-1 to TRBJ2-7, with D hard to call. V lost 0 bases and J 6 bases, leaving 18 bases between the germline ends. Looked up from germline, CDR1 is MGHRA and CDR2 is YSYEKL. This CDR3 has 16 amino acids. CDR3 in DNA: TGCGCCAGCAGCCAAGATGTGGGCAGGATTATGATCGAGCAGTACTTC. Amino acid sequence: CASSQDVGRIMIEQYF.

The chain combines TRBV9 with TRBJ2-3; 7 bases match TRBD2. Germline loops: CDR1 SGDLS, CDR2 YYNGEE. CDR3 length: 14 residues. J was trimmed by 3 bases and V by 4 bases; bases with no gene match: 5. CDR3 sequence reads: CASSLGGSTDTQYF. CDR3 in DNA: TGTGCCAGCAGCCTGGGGGGGTCTACAGATACGCAGTATTTT.

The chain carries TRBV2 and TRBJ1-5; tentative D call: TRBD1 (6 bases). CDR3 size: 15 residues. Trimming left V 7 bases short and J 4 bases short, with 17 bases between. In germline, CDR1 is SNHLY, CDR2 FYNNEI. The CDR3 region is CASIQGKGANQPQHF. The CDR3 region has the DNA TGTGCCAGCATCCAGGGGAAAGGGGCAAATCAGCCCCAGCATTTT.

Here the CDR3 reads CSVGTGSNTEAFF. DNA of the CDR3: TGCAGCGTGGGGACAGGGTCGAACACTGAAGCTTTCTTT. This rearrangement joins TRBV29-1 to TRBJ1-1; 9 nucleotides agree with TRBD1. Germline CDR1 reads SQVTM; CDR2 reads ANQGSEA. CDR3 length: 13 residues. With 6 bases clipped from V and 1 base from J, the junction kept 3 bases outside the gene matches.